The source of this T cell receptor (beta chain) is a study of blood T cell repertoires in COVID-19. Background on the study: The United States, Italy and Spain supplied acute and convalescent COVID-19 samples. The cDNA or gDNA used as material had been derived from T cells, B-cell-depleted T cells, or PBMCs.

Methods used by the authors: How many nucleated cells were present was estimated from reference gene primer amplification. TCRdb's table, derived via immunoSEQ multiplex PCR, lists solely in-frame clones and lacks some. V and J calls and clone size are copied from that table; D and trimming were computed from the DNA. The table includes more than 95,000 clones, around 85% detected once. This receptor was identified in an elderly woman with active or convalescent COVID-19. The sample comprised peripheral blood.

The CDR3 DNA sequence: TGTGCCAGCAGCGTAGCCCCGACTAGCGGGGGAGAGACCCAGTACTTC. This sequence encodes CASSVAPTSGGETQYF. The rearrangement joins TRBV9 to TRBJ2-5; TRBD2 aligns across 12 bases. This CDR3 is 16 amino acids long. The V and J ends lost 0 bases and 4 bases, in that order; junction bases with no gene match: 4. Germline CDR1 is SGDLS and CDR2 is YYNGEE.